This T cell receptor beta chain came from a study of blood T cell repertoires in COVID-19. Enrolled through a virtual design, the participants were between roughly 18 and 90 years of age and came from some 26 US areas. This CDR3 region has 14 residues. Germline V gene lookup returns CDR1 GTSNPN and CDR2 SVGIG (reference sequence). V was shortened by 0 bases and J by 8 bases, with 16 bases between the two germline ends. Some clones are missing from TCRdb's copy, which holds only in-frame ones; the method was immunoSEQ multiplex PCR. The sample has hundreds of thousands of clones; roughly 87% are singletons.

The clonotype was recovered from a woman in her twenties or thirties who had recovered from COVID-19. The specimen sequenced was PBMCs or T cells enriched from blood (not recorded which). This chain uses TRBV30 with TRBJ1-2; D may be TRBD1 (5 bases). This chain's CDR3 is CAWSVLGTLGGYTF. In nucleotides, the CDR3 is TGTGCCTGGAGTGTATTAGGGACTTTAGGAGGCTACACCTTC.